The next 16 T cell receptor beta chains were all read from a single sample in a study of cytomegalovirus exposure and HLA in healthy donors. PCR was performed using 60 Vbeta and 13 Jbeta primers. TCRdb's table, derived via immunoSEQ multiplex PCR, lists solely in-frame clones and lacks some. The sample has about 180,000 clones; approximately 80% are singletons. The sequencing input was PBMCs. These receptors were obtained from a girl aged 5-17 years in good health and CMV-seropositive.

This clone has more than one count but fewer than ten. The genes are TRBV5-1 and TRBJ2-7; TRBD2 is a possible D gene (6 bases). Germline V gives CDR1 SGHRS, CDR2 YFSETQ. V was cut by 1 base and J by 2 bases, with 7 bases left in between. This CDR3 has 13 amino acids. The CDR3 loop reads CASSLREPYEQYF. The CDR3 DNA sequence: TGCGCCAGCAGCTTGCGGGAGCCCTACGAGCAGTACTTC.

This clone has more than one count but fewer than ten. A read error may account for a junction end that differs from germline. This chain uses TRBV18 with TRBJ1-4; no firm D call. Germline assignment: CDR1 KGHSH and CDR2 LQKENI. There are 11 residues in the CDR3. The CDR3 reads CASSIDEKLVF. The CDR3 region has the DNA TGTGCCAGCTCCATAGATGAAAAACTGGTTTTT.

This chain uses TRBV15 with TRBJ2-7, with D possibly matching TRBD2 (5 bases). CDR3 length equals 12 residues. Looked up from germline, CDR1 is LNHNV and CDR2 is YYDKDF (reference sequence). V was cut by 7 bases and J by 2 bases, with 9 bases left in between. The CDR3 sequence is CATTDGTYEQYF. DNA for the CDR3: TGTGCCACCACAGACGGGACCTACGAGCAGTACTTC.

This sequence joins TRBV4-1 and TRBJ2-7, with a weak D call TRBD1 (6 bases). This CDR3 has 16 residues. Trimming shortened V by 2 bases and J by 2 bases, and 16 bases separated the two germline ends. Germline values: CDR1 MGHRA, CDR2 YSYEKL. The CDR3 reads CASSQPKGVQPYEQYF. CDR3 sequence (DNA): TGCGCCAGCAGCCAACCAAAGGGGGTCCAGCCCTACGAGCAGTACTTC.

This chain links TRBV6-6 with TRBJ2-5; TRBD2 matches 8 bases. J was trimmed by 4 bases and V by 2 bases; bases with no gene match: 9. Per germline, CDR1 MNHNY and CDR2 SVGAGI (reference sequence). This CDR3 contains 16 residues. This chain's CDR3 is CASSYRIAGTGETQYF. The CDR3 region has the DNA TGTGCCAGCAGTTACAGAATAGCGGGGACCGGAGAGACCCAGTACTTC.

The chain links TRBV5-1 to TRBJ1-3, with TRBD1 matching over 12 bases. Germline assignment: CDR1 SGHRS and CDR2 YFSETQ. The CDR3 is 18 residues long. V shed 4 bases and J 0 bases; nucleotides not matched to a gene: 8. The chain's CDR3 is CASSRSGTGGPSGNTIYF. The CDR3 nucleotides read TGCGCCAGCAGCCGAAGTGGGACAGGGGGCCCCTCTGGAAACACCATATATTTT.

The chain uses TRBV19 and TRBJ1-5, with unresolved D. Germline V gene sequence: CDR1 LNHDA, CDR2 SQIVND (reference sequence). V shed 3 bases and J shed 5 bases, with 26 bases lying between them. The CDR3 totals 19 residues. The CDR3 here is CASSMALGGRRGIDQPQHF. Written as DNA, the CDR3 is TGTGCCAGTAGTATGGCCCTAGGTGGACGCCGAGGGATCGATCAGCCCCAGCATTTT. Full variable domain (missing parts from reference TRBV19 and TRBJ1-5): DGGITQSPKYLFRKEGQNVTLSCEQNLNHDAMYWYRQDPGQGLRLIYYSQIVNDFQKGDIAEGYSVSREKKESFPLTVTSAQKNPTAFYLCASSMALGGRRGIDQPQHFGDGTRLSIL.

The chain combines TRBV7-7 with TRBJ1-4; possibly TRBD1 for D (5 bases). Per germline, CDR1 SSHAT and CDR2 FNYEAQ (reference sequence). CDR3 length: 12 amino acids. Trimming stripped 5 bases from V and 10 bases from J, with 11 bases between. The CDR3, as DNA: TGTGCCAGCAGCCCCCCCCAGGGAAAACTGTTTTTT. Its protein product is CASSPPQGKLFF.

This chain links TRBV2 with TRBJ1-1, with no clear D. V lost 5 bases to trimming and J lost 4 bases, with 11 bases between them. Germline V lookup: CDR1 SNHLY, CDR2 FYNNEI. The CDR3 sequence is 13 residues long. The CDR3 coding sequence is TGTGCCAGCAGTATCACAGTGGCCACTGAAGCTTTCTTT. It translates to CASSITVATEAFF.

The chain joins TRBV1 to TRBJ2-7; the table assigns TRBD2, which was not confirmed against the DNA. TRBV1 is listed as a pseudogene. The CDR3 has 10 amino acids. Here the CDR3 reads CTSSPYEQYF. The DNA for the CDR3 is TGCACCAGCAGCCCTTACGAGCAGTACTTC.

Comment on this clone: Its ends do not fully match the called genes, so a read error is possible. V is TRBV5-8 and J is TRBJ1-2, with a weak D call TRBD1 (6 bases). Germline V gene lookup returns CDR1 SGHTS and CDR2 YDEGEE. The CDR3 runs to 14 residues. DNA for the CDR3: TGTGCCAGCAGCTTGGAGTCCAGGGGTAATGGCTACCCCTTC. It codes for CASSLESRGNGYPF.

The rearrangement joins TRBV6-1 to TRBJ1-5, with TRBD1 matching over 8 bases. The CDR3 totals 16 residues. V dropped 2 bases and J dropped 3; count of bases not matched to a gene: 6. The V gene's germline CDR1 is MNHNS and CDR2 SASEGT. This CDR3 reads CASSELTGEVNQPQHF. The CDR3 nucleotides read TGTGCCAGCAGTGAACTGACAGGGGAGGTCAATCAGCCCCAGCATTTT.

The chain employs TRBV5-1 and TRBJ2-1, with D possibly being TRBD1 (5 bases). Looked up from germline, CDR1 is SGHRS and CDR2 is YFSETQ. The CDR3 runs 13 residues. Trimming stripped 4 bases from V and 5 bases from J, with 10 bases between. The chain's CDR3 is CASSPDSNNEQFF. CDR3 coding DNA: TGCGCCAGCAGCCCCGACAGTAACAATGAGCAGTTCTTC. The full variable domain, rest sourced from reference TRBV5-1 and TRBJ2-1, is KAGVTQTPRYLIKTRGQQVTLSCSPISGHRSVSWYQQTPGQGLQFLFEYFSETQRNKGNFPGRFSGRQFSNSRSEMNVSTLELGDSALYLCASSPDSNNEQFFGPGTRLTVL.

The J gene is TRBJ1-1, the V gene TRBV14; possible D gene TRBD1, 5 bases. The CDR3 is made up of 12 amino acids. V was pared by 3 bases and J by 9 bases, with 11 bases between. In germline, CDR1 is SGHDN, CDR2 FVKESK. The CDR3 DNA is TGTGCCAGCAGCCACGTACAGGAACAAGCTTTCTTT. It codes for CASSHVQEQAFF.

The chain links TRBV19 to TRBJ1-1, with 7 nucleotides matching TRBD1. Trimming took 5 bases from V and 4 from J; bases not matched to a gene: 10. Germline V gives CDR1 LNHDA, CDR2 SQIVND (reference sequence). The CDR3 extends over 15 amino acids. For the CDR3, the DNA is TGTGCCAGTAGTCATGACAGGGTCCGGGGCACTGAAGCTTTCTTT. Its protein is CASSHDRVRGTEAFF.

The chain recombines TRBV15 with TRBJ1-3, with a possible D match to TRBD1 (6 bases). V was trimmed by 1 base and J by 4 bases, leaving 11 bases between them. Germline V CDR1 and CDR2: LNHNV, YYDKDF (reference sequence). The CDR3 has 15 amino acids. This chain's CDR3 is CATSRGQESGNTIYF. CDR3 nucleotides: TGTGCCACCAGCAGAGGACAGGAATCCGGAAACACCATATATTTT.